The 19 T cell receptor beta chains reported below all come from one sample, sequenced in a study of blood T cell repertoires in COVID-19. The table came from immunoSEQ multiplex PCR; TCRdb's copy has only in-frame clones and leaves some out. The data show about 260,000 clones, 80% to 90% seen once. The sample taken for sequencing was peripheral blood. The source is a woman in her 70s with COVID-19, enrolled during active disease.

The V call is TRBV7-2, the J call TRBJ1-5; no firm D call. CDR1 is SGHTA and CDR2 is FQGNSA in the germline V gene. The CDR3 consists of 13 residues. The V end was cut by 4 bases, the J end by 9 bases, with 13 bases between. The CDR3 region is CASSSRWALPQHF. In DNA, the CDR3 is TGTGCCAGCAGCTCCCGGTGGGCCTTGCCCCAGCATTTT.

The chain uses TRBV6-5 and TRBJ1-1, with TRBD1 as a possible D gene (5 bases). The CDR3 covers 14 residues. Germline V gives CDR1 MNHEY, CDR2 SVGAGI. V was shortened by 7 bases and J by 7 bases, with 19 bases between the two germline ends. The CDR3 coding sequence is TGTGCCAGCACCCGGGTCGGGACTAATGGTGAAGCTTTCTTT. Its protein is CASTRVGTNGEAFF.

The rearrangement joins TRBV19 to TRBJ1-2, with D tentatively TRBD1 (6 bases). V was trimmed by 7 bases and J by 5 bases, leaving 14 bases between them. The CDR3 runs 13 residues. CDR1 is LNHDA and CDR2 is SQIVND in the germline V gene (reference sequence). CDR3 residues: CASTLAGEYGYTF. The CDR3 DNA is TGTGCCAGTACTCTCGCAGGGGAGTATGGCTACACCTTC.

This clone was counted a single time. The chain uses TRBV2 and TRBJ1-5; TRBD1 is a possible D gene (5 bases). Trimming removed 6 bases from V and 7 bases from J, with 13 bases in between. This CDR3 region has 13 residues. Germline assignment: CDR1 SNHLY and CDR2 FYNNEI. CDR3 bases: TGTGCCAGCAGAAAAGAGGCAGGGCAGCCCCAGCATTTT. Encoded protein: CASRKEAGQPQHF.

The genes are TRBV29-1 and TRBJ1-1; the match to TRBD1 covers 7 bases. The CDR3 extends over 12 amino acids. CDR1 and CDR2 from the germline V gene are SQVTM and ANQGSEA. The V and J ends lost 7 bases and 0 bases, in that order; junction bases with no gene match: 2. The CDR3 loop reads CSGGQMNTEAFF. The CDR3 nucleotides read TGCAGCGGGGGACAGATGAACACTGAAGCTTTCTTT.

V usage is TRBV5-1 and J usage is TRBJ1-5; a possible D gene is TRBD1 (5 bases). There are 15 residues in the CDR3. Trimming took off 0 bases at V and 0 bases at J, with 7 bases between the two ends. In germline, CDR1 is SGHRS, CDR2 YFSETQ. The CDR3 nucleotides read TGCGCCAGCAGCTTGGAGGGGTATAGCAATCAGCCCCAGCATTTT. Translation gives CASSLEGYSNQPQHF.

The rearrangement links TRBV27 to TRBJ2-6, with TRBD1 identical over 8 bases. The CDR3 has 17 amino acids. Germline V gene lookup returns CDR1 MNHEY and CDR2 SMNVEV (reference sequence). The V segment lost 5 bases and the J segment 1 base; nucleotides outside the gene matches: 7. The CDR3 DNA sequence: TGTGCCAGCAGTCCCAGGACAGGGCTTTCTGGGGCCAACGTCCTGACTTTC. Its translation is CASSPRTGLSGANVLTF.

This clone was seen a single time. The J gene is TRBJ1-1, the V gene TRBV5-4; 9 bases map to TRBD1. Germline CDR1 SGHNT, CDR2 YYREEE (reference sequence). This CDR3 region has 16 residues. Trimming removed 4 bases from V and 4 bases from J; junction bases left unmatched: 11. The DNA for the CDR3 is TGTGCCAGCAGCCCTAGGGGGACAGGGTGGTCCACTGAAGCTTTCTTT. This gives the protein CASSPRGTGWSTEAFF. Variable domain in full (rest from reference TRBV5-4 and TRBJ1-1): ETGVTQSPTHLIKTRGQQVTLRCSSQSGHNTVSWYQQALGQGPQFIFQYYREEENGRGNFPPRFSGLQFPNYSSELNVNALELDDSALYLCASSPRGTGWSTEAFFGQGTRLTVV.

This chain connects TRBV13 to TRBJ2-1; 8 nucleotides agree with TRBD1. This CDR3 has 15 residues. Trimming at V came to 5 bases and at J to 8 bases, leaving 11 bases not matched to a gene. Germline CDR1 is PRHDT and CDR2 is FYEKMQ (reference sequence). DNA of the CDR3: TGTGCCAGCAGCCCACCGTGGGACAGGTTCGATGAGCAGTTCTTC. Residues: CASSPPWDRFDEQFF.

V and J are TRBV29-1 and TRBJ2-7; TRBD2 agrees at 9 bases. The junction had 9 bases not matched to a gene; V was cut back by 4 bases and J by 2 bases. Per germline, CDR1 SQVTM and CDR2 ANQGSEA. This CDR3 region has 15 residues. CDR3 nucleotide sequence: TGCAGCGTTGTATCGGGCCTAGCGGGGACCTACGAGCAGTACTTC. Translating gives CSVVSGLAGTYEQYF.

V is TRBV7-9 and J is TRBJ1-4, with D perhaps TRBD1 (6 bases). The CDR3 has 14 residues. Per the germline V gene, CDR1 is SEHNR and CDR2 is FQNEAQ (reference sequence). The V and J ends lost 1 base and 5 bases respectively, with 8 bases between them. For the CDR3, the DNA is TGTGCCAGCAGCTTAGGACAGGTGAATGAAAAACTGTTTTTT. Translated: CASSLGQVNEKLFF.

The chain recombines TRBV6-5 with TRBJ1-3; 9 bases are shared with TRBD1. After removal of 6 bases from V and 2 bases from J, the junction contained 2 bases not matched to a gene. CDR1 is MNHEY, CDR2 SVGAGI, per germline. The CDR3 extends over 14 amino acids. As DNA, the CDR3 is TGTGCCAGCAGCTACAGGGGGCCTGGAAACACCATATATTTT. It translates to CASSYRGPGNTIYF.

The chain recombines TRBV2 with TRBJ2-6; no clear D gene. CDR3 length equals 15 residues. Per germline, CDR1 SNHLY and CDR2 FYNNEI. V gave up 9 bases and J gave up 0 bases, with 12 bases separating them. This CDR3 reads CARDSLSSGANVLTF. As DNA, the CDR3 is TGTGCCAGAGACTCGTTAAGCTCTGGGGCCAACGTCCTGACTTTC.

As DNA, the CDR3 is TGTGCCAGCAGTGAGAGGACAGCGAGCAATCAGCCCCAGCATTTT. This translates into CASSERTASNQPQHF. The rearrangement joins TRBV6-1 to TRBJ1-5; D is possibly TRBD1 (6 bases). CDR1 MNHNS and CDR2 SASEGT come from the germline V gene. The CDR3 is made up of 15 amino acids. V was trimmed by 3 bases and J by 1 base, leaving 10 bases between them.

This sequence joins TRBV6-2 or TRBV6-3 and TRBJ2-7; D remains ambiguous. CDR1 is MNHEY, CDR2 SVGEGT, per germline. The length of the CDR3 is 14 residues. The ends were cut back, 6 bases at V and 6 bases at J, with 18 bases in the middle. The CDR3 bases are TGTGCCAGCAGCCGATCTTCGGGTCAGTCCGAGCAGTACTTC. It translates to CASSRSSGQSEQYF.

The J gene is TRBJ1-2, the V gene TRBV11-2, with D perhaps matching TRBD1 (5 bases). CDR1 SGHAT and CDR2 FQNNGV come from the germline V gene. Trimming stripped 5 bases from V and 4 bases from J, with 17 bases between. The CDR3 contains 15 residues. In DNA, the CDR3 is TGTGCCAGCAGCACCCAGAACGGGGGGAGCTATGGCTACACCTTC. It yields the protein CASSTQNGGSYGYTF.

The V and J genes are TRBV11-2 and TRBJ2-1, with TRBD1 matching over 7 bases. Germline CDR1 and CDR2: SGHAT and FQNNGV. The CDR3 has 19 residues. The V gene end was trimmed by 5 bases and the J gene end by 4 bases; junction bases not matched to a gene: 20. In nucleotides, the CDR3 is TGTGCCAGCAGCGGTGGACAGGACAGGCGAAGGGGGACATACAATGAGCAGTTCTTC. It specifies CASSGGQDRRRGTYNEQFF.

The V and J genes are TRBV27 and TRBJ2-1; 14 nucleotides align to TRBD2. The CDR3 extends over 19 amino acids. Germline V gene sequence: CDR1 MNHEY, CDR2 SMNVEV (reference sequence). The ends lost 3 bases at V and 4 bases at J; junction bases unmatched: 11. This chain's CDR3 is CASSFVPGLAGAVYNEQFF. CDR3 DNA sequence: TGTGCCAGCAGTTTCGTACCGGGACTAGCGGGAGCCGTTTACAATGAGCAGTTCTTC.

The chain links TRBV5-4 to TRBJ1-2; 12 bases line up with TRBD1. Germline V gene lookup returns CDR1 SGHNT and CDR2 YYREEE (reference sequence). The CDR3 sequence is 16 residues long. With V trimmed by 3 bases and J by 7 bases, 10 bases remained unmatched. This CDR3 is CASSYGTGGGRSGYTF. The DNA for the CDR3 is TGTGCCAGCAGCTATGGGACAGGGGGCGGACGTTCTGGCTACACCTTC.